The T cell receptor beta chain described here comes from a study of OX40 agonist ivuxolimab in advanced cancers. At the level of the study: Under the entry rules, prior anti-PD-1, anti-PD-L1 or anti-CTLA-4 therapy was allowed, and around 40% had some.

Baseline, cycle 4 day 1, and cycle 7 day 1 were the blood sampling points. Study outcomes and limitations: Clonal expansion by week 6 occurred in CD4+ and CD8+ blood T cells (at 0.1 to 3.0 mg/kg).

The table lists this clone with a few counts. Its antigen is not identified. Profiled with immunoSEQ multiplex PCR; TCRdb holds only in-frame clones, not every one. Of fewer than 25,000 clones in the sample, just under 85% were seen once. The origin of this receptor is an adult with an advanced solid tumor such as melanoma, head and neck, liver or kidney cancer. The material was CD4+ or CD8+ T cells sorted from blood, obtained in a trial of the OX40 agonist ivuxolimab.

The CDR3 DNA reads as TGTGCCAGCAGCGCCATCGTTGAGAGGGGAAACATTCAGTACTTC. It yields the protein CASSAIVERGNIQYF. The chain has TRBV7-9 and TRBJ2-4, with D perhaps TRBD1 or TRBD2 (5 bases each). This CDR3 region has 15 residues. The V end lost 5 bases, the J end lost 6 bases, and 17 bases lay between the germline ends. Germline lookup yields CDR1 SEHNR and CDR2 FQNEAQ (reference sequence).